A selection of T cell receptor beta chains follows, all from one sample in a study of blood T cell repertoires in COVID-19. Only in-frame clones appear in the TCRdb table, and some are missing; sequencing was by immunoSEQ multiplex PCR. The sample carries 95,000 or so clones, 75% to 90% recorded once. Sequences were obtained from peripheral blood. These TCRs come from a man aged 80 or over with active or convalescent COVID-19. The CDR3 runs from the conserved cysteine through the conserved F or W. Each record gives: J gene, clone size, D gene, V gene, CDR3 protein, CDR3 DNA. The D gene is left open where the match is weak. Size is stated for part of the rows, as once, few or many counts, or as a class when the clone is expanded.

j_call: TRBJ1-5; clone_size: few; d_call: -; v_call: TRBV18; cdr3_aa: CASSPPRSGYSNQPQHF; cdr3_nt: TGTGCCAGCTCACCACCAAGATCAGGGTACAGCAATCAGCCCCAGCATTTT
j_call: TRBJ2-6; clone_size: -; d_call: -; v_call: TRBV19; cdr3_aa: CASSSDRFNSGANVLTF; cdr3_nt: TGTGCCAGTAGTAGTGACAGATTCAACTCTGGGGCCAACGTCCTGACTTTC
j_call: TRBJ1-1; clone_size: -; d_call: -; v_call: TRBV28; cdr3_aa: CASSLRGREAFF; cdr3_nt: TGTGCCAGCAGTTTACGGGGAAGAGAAGCTTTCTTT
j_call: TRBJ2-7; clone_size: -; d_call: TRBD2; v_call: TRBV28; cdr3_aa: CASSFGGGQGASYEQYF; cdr3_nt: TGTGCCAGCAGTTTTGGGGGAGGGCAGGGCGCCTCCTACGAGCAGTACTTC
j_call: TRBJ1-1; clone_size: -; d_call: -; v_call: TRBV3-1/TRBV3-2; cdr3_aa: CASSLQRGGEAFF; cdr3_nt: TGTGCCAGCAGCCTCCAGAGGGGAGGTGAAGCTTTCTTT
j_call: TRBJ2-3; clone_size: -; d_call: -; v_call: TRBV5-1; cdr3_aa: CASSSGMDTQYF; cdr3_nt: TGCGCCAGCAGCTCGGGGATGGATACGCAGTATTTT
j_call: TRBJ2-5; clone_size: once; d_call: -; v_call: TRBV10-3; cdr3_aa: CAISASGEETQYF; cdr3_nt: TGTGCCATCAGTGCGTCAGGGGAAGAGACCCAGTACTTC
j_call: TRBJ2-7; clone_size: -; d_call: TRBD1; v_call: TRBV7-6; cdr3_aa: CASSPGTGKPYEQYF; cdr3_nt: TGTGCCAGCAGCCCTGGGACAGGGAAGCCCTACGAGCAGTACTTC
j_call: TRBJ2-7; clone_size: -; d_call: TRBD2; v_call: TRBV10-3; cdr3_aa: CAIKGTSGRYEQYF; cdr3_nt: TGTGCCATCAAGGGGACTAGCGGGAGGTACGAGCAGTACTTC
j_call: TRBJ2-3; clone_size: -; d_call: TRBD2; v_call: TRBV5-1; cdr3_aa: CASSLAEAGGAQYF; cdr3_nt: TGCGCCAGCAGCTTGGCCGAAGCGGGAGGTGCGCAGTATTTT
j_call: TRBJ1-6; clone_size: -; d_call: -; v_call: TRBV6-5; cdr3_aa: CASSHRESNSPLHF; cdr3_nt: TGTGCCAGCAGTCACCGGGAAAGCAATTCACCCCTCCACTTT
j_call: TRBJ1-6; clone_size: -; d_call: -; v_call: TRBV4-3; cdr3_aa: CASSQTRETPLHF; cdr3_nt: TGCGCCAGCAGCCAAACTAGGGAAACACCCCTCCACTTT
j_call: TRBJ1-1; clone_size: few; d_call: TRBD1; v_call: TRBV2; cdr3_aa: CASKGAGANTEAFF; cdr3_nt: TGTGCGAGCAAGGGGGCCGGAGCGAACACTGAAGCTTTCTTT